This record concerns one T cell receptor (beta chain) sequence. This sample is part of a study of regulatory T cells in long-lasting Graves disease. The CDR3 has 15 amino acids. Trimming took 6 bases from V and 2 from J; bases not matched to a gene: 7. Described time point: newly diagnosed GD, antithyroid drugs for less than 3 months. Generation of the TCR library employed RNA extracted from PBMCs. Arm-PCR of CDR3 regions and iRepertoire HTBI primers were used to build TCR beta libraries. MiXCR, run by TCRdb on the multiplex PCR reads, gives a single entry per CDR3 protein. The sample has approximately 400,000 distinct CDR3 sequences, 15% to 18% seen once.

The V gene is TRBV12-3 or TRBV12-4, the J gene TRBJ2-7, with 10 bases that match TRBD2. This specimen consisted of peripheral blood mononuclear cells (PBMCs), obtained at new diagnosis, from a patient treated with antithyroid drugs. The TCR comes from a female donor with Graves disease. The CDR3 sequence is CASSPTSGDTYEQYF. The CDR3 nucleotides read TGTGCCAGCAGCCCTACTAGCGGGGACACCTACGAGCAGTACTTC.